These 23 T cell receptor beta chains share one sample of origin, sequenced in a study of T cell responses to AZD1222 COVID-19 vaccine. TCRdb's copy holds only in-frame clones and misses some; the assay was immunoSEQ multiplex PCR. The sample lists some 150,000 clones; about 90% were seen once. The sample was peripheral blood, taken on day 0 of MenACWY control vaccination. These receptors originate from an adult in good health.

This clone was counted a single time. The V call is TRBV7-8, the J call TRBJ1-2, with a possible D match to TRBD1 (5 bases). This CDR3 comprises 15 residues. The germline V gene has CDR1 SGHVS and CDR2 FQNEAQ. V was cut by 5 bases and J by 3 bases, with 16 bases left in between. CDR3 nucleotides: TGTGCCAGCAGCCTAGACCGGGGCGAGTACTATGGCTACACCTTC. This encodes CASSLDRGEYYGYTF.

The CDR3 protein is CASSLGLAGYNEQFF. In DNA, the CDR3 is TGTGCCAGCAGCTTAGGGCTAGCGGGCTACAATGAGCAGTTCTTC. The chain combines TRBV7-9 with TRBJ2-1; 8 nucleotides align to TRBD2. The CDR3 is made up of 15 amino acids. Trimming removed 1 base from V and 3 bases from J; junction bases left unmatched: 2. Germline lookup yields CDR1 SEHNR and CDR2 FQNEAQ (reference sequence).

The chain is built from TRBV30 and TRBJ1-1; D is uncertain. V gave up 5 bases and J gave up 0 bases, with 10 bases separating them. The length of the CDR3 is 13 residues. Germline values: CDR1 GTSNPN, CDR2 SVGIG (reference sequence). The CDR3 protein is CAWEILMNTEAFF. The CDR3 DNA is TGTGCCTGGGAGATACTCATGAACACTGAAGCTTTCTTT.

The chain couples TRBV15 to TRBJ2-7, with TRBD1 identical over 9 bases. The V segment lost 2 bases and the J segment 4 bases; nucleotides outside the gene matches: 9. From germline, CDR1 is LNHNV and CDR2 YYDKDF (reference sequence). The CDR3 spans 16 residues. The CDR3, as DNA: TGTGCCACCAGCAGAACAGGGGACAGGGTCCCTTACGAGCAGTACTTC. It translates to CATSRTGDRVPYEQYF.

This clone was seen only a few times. CDR3 region: CASSPRTGEGEQFF. The CDR3 DNA reads as TGTGCCAGCTCACCCAGGACAGGGGAGGGTGAGCAGTTCTTC. This rearrangement joins TRBV18 to TRBJ2-1, with 9 bases fitting TRBD1. The CDR3 has 14 amino acids. Germline V gives CDR1 KGHSH, CDR2 LQKENI. With 3 bases clipped from V and 9 bases from J, the junction kept 6 bases outside the gene matches.

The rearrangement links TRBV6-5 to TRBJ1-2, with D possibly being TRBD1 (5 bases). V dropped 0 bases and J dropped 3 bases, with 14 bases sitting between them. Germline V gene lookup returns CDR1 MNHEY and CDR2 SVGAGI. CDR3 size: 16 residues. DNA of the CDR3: TGTGCCAGCAGTTACTCGAGGGGTATTGGGGACTATGGCTACACCTTC. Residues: CASSYSRGIGDYGYTF.

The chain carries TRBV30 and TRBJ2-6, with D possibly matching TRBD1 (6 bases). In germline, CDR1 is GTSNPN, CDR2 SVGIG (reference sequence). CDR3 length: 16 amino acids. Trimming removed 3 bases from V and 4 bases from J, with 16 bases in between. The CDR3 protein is CAWSGIQGAGANVLTF. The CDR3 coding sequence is TGTGCCTGGAGCGGGATACAGGGTGCGGGGGCCAACGTCCTGACTTTC.

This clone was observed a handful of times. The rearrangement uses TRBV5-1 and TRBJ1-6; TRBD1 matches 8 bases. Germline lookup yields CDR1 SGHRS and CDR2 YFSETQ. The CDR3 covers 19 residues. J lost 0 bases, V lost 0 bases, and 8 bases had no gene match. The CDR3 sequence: CASSLEGRTGSSYNSPLHF. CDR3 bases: TGCGCCAGCAGCTTGGAAGGTCGGACAGGGTCCTCCTATAATTCACCCCTCCACTTT.

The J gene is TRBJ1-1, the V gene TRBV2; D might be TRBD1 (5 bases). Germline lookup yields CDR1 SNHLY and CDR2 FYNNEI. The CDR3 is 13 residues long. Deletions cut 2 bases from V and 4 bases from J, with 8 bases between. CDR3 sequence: CASSENGGTEAFF. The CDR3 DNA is TGTGCCAGCAGTGAAAATGGGGGCACTGAAGCTTTCTTT.

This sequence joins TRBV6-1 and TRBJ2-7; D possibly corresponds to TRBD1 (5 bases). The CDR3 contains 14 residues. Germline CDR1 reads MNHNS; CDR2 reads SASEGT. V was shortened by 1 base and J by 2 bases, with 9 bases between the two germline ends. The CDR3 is CASSEGKGTYEQYF. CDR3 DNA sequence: TGTGCCAGCAGTGAAGGCAAGGGGACCTACGAGCAGTACTTC.

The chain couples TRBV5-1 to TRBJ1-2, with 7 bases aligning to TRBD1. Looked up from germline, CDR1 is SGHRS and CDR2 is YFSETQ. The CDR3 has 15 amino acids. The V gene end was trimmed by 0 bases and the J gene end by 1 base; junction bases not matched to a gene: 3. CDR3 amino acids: CASSLVAGGNYGYTF. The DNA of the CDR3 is TGCGCCAGCAGCTTGGTGGCAGGGGGTAACTATGGCTACACCTTC.

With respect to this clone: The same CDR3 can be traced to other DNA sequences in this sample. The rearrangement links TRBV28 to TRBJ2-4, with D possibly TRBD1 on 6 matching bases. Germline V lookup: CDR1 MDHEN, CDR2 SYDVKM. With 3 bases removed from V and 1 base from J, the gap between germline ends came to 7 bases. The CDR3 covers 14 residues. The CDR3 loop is CASSFQGAKNIQYF. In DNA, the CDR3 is TGTGCCAGCAGTTTCCAGGGGGCCAAAAACATTCAGTACTTC. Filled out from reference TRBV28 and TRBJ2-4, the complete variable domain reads DVKVTQSSRYLVKRTGEKVFLECVQDMDHENMFWYRQDPGLGLRLIYFSYDVKMKEKGDIPEGYSVSREKKERFSLILESASTNQTSMYLCASSFQGAKNIQYFGAGTRLSVL.

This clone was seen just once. CDR3 nucleotides: TGTGCCAGCAGCCAAATCGGAGCGGGAGGACACACCGGGGAGCTGTTTTTT. Translating gives CASSQIGAGGHTGELFF. J is TRBJ2-2 and V is TRBV3-1 (or the pseudogene TRBV3-2); 9 nucleotides agree with TRBD2. The CDR3 loop spans 17 amino acids. CDR1 and CDR2 (germline): LGHDT, YNNKEL (reference sequence). The junction had 7 bases not matched to a gene; V was cut back by 2 bases and J by 3 bases.

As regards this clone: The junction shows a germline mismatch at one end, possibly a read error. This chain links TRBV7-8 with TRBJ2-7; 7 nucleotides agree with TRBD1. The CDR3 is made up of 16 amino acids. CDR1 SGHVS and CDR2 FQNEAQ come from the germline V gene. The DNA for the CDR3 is TGTGCCAGCAGCCACCTACGAGTCAGGGGGTCCTCCGAGCAGTACTTC. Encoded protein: CASSHLRVRGSSEQYF.

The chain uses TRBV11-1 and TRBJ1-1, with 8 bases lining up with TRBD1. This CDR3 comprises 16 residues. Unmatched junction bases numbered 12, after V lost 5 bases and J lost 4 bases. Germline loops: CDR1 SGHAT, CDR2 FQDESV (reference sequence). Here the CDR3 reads CASSPAGQGGGTEAFF. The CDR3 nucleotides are TGTGCCAGCAGCCCGGCCGGACAGGGTGGGGGCACTGAAGCTTTCTTT.

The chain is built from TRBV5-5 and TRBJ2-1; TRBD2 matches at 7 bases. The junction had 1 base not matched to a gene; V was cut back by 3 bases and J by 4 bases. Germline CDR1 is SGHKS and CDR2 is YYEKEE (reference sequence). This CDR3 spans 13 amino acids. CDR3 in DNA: TGTGCCAGCAGCTCGGGACTATACAATGAGCAGTTCTTC. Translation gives CASSSGLYNEQFF.

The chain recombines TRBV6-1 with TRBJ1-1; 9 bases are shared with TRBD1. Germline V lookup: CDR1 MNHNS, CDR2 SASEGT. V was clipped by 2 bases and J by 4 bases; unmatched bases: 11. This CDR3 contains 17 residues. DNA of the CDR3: TGTGCCAGCAGTGAAATTGGCGGGACAGGGTGGTTCACTGAAGCTTTCTTT. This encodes CASSEIGGTGWFTEAFF.

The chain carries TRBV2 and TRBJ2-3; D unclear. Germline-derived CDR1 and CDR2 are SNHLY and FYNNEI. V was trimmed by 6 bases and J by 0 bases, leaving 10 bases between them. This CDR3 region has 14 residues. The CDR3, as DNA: TGTGCCAGCAGAGTTAGCCTAAGCACAGATACGCAGTATTTT. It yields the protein CASRVSLSTDTQYF.

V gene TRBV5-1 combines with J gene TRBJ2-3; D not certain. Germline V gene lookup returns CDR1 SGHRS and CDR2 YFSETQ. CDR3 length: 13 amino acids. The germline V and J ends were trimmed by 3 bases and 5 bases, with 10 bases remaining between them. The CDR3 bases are TGCGCCAGCAGCTCCCAGAACGGAGATACGCAGTATTTT. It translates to CASSSQNGDTQYF. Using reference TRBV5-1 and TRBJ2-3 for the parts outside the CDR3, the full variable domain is KAGVTQTPRYLIKTRGQQVTLSCSPISGHRSVSWYQQTPGQGLQFLFEYFSETQRNKGNFPGRFSGRQFSNSRSEMNVSTLELGDSALYLCASSSQNGDTQYFGPGTRLTVL.

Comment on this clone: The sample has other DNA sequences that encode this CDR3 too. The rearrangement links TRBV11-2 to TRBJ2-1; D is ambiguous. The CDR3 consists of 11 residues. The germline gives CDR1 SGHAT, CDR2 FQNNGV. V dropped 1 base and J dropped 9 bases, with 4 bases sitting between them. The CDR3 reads CASSLGSEQFF. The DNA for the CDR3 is TGTGCCAGCAGCTTAGGATCTGAGCAGTTCTTC.

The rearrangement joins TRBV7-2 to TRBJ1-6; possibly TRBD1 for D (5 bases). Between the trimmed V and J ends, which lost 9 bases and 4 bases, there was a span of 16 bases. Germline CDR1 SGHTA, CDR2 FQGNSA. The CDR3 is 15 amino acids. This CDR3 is CASTLGPRYNSPLHF. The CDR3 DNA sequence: TGTGCCAGTACGCTGGGACCGAGATATAATTCACCCCTCCACTTT.

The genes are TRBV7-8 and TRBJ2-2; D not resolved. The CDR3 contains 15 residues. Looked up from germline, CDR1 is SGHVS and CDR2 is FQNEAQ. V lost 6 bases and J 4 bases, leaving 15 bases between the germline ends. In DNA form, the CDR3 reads TGTGCCAGCAGTACCGACCGCTTTCGCACCGGGGAGCTGTTTTTT. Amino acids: CASSTDRFRTGELFF.

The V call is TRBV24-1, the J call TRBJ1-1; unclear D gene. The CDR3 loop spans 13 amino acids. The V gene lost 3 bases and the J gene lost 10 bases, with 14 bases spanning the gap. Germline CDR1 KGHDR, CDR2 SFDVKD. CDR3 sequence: CATSDVGNLGAFF. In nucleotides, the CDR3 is TGTGCCACCAGTGATGTGGGGAACCTGGGAGCTTTCTTT.